The 30 T cell receptor beta chains in this list originate from one sample, sequenced in a study of regulatory T cells in long-lasting Graves disease. Library construction for TCR beta used iRepertoire HTBI primers and Arm-PCR of CDR3 regions. TCRdb recomputed calls from the multiplex PCR reads with MiXCR, one row per CDR3 protein. Among hundreds of thousands of distinct CDR3 sequences, 25% to 35% were seen once, and the ten largest hold 40% to 55%. Described time point: persistent/refractory GD, antithyroid drugs over 5 years with positive TRAb. The TCR library was made from RNA extracted from PBMCs. Sequences were derived from peripheral blood mononuclear cells (PBMCs), sampled when the disease was refractory, from a patient treated with antithyroid drugs. Receptors originate from a female donor with Graves disease.

This clonotype was recorded at least ten times. V and J are TRBV6-1 and TRBJ1-5; D call uncertain. The length of the CDR3 is 12 residues. CDR1 is MNHNS and CDR2 is SASEGT in the germline V gene. V was pared by 8 bases and J by 4 bases, with 9 bases between. CDR3 nucleotides: TGTGCCAGCGGATGGATGAATCAGCCCCAGCATTTT. Translating gives CASGWMNQPQHF.

This clonotype was seen ten or more times. The V and J genes are TRBV2 and TRBJ2-5; possible D gene TRBD1, 6 bases. Per germline, CDR1 SNHLY and CDR2 FYNNEI. V gave up 3 bases and J gave up 6 bases, with 17 bases separating them. This CDR3 region has 15 residues. CDR3 sequence reads: CASSEGGRGGQTQYF. CDR3 sequence (DNA): TGTGCCAGCAGTGAGGGCGGCAGGGGCGGTCAGACCCAGTACTTC.

The genes are TRBV29-1 and TRBJ1-1; 8 bases are shared with TRBD1. Germline V CDR1 and CDR2: SQVTM, ANQGSEA. Germline trimming cut 3 bases from V and 4 bases from J; bases unmatched to any gene: 4. This CDR3 has 13 amino acids. Here the CDR3 DNA reads TGCAGCGTTGAGACCGGACAGGGCACTGAAGCTTTCTTT. Translating it yields CSVETGQGTEAFF.

V usage is TRBV6-2 or TRBV6-3 and J usage is TRBJ2-7, with 9 bases identical to TRBD1. CDR1 is MNHEY and CDR2 is SVGEGT in the germline V gene. The V segment lost 3 bases and the J segment 6 bases; nucleotides outside the gene matches: 3. The CDR3 covers 13 residues. CDR3 DNA: TGTGCCAGCAGTTATGGACAGGGGTTCGAGCAGTACTTC. Translating it yields CASSYGQGFEQYF.

The rearrangement uses TRBV7-2 and TRBJ2-5; possibly TRBD2 for D (7 bases). The CDR3 covers 15 residues. The V gene lost 6 bases and the J gene lost 5 bases, with 19 bases spanning the gap. CDR1 is SGHTA and CDR2 is FQGNSA in the germline V gene. CDR3 sequence: CASSEGGRARETQYF. CDR3 in DNA: TGTGCCAGCAGTGAGGGGGGGAGGGCCCGGGAGACCCAGTACTTC.

This clonotype was seen a few times. V and J are TRBV25-1 and TRBJ2-7; the match to TRBD2 covers 14 bases. V dropped 3 bases and J dropped 7; count of bases not matched to a gene: 5. The CDR3 sequence is 15 residues long. CDR1 and CDR2 from the germline V gene are MGHDK and SYGVNS. The CDR3 nucleotides are TGTGCCAGCAGTGATGGGACTAGCGGGGGTTGGGAGCAGTACTTC. Residues: CASSDGTSGGWEQYF.

The chain is built from TRBV19 and TRBJ1-1; D remains unclear. V dropped 3 bases and J dropped 5 bases, with 13 bases sitting between them. The V gene's germline CDR1 is LNHDA and CDR2 SQIVND (reference sequence). The CDR3 spans 14 residues. The CDR3 region is CASSMGLRVTEAFF. In DNA form, the CDR3 reads TGTGCCAGTAGTATGGGTTTAAGGGTTACTGAAGCTTTCTTT.

V gene TRBV11-2 combines with J gene TRBJ2-3; TRBD2 agrees at 8 bases. CDR3 length: 16 residues. Germline loops: CDR1 SGHAT, CDR2 FQNNGV. The ends lost 3 bases at V and 0 bases at J; junction bases unmatched: 5. The CDR3 region has the DNA TGTGCCAGCAGCTTGTTAGCGGGGTCTAGCACAGATACGCAGTATTTT. This sequence encodes CASSLLAGSSTDTQYF.

J is TRBJ2-5 and V is TRBV3-1, with 10 bases lining up with TRBD2. CDR3 length: 14 residues. The germline V gene encodes CDR1 LGHDT and CDR2 YNNKEL (reference sequence). After removal of 2 bases from V and 4 bases from J, the junction contained 1 base not matched to a gene. This CDR3 reads CASSQIAGGETQYF. CDR3 in DNA: TGTGCCAGCAGCCAAATAGCGGGAGGAGAGACCCAGTACTTC.

The chain joins TRBV13 to TRBJ1-2; unclear D gene. Germline loops: CDR1 PRHDT, CDR2 FYEKMQ (reference sequence). V was shortened by 0 bases and J by 0 bases, with 8 bases between the two germline ends. The CDR3 runs to 15 residues. The CDR3 DNA follows: TGTGCCAGCAGCTTAGGCCGACTCGCTAACTATGGCTACACCTTC. Its translation: CASSLGRLANYGYTF.

The chain's CDR3 is CASSLYDSGTEAFF. CDR3 DNA: TGTGCCAGCAGTTTATACGACAGCGGCACTGAAGCTTTCTTT. The chain joins TRBV28 to TRBJ1-1; D might be TRBD1 (5 bases). CDR1 and CDR2 from the germline V gene are MDHEN and SYDVKM. The ends were cut back, 1 base at V and 4 bases at J, with 10 bases in the middle. This CDR3 is 14 amino acids long.

This clonotype was seen a few times. The chain combines TRBV6-2 or TRBV6-3 with TRBJ1-2; perhaps TRBD1 as D (6 bases). V lost 5 bases and J 8 bases, leaving 15 bases between the germline ends. CDR3 length: 13 residues. Germline assignment: CDR1 MNHEY and CDR2 SVGEGT. CDR3 DNA: TGTGCCAGCAGTCCATACAGGGAAGGGGGCTACACCTTC. Its translation: CASSPYREGGYTF.

This clonotype was recorded many times. One end of the junction fails to match germline, which may point to a read error. This sequence joins TRBV5-1 and TRBJ1-2; no clear D gene. From germline, CDR1 is SGHRS and CDR2 YFSETQ. There are 14 residues in the CDR3. CDR3 nucleotides: TGTGCCAGCAGTTTTGGACGGGCCAACTATGGCTACACCTTC. Its translation: CASSFGRANYGYTF.

The chain uses TRBV27 and TRBJ2-7, with TRBD2 matching over 8 bases. Germline values: CDR1 MNHEY, CDR2 SMNVEV (reference sequence). Trimming cost V 5 bases and J 4 bases; bases outside gene matches: 10. CDR3 length: 15 amino acids. The CDR3 sequence: CASSPWTSLQYEQYF. CDR3 DNA sequence: TGTGCCAGCAGTCCCTGGACTAGCCTCCAGTACGAGCAGTACTTC.

The V and J genes are TRBV29-1 and TRBJ2-2; 8 bases fit TRBD2. Trimming at V came to 7 bases and at J to 1 base, leaving 8 bases not matched to a gene. The V gene's germline CDR1 is SQVTM and CDR2 ANQGSEA. The CDR3 is 15 amino acids. The CDR3 coding sequence is TGCAGCGGGGGGGTAACTAGCGGGAACACCGGGGAGCTGTTTTTT. This gives the protein CSGGVTSGNTGELFF.

In its sample, this clonotype was seen many times. The rearrangement joins TRBV12-3 or TRBV12-4 to TRBJ1-2, with no clear D. This CDR3 is 10 amino acids long. With 3 bases removed from V and 6 bases from J, the gap between germline ends came to 2 bases. The CDR3 spells CASSFDGYTF. The CDR3 DNA reads as TGTGCCAGCAGTTTCGATGGCTACACCTTC.

This clonotype was counted a few times. The rearrangement links TRBV30 to TRBJ2-2; 11 bases fit TRBD2. The junction had 10 bases not matched to a gene; V was cut back by 3 bases and J by 7 bases. Germline V gene sequence: CDR1 GTSNPN, CDR2 SVGIG (reference sequence). The CDR3 totals 16 residues. CDR3 residues: CAWRRSGRAGVGELFF. CDR3 DNA sequence: TGTGCCTGGAGGCGTAGCGGGAGGGCCGGGGTCGGGGAGCTGTTTTTT. The full variable domain, in which reference TRBV30 and TRBJ2-2 provide the parts outside the CDR3, is SQTIHQWPATLVQPVGSPLSLECTVEGTSNPNLYWYRQAAGRGLQLLFYSVGIGQISSEVPQNLSASRPQDRQFILSSKKLLLSDSGFYLCAWRRSGRAGVGELFFGEGSRLTVL.

This clonotype was observed a handful of times. The V call is TRBV12-5, the J call TRBJ1-5; TRBD1 matches at 8 bases. Germline V gene sequence: CDR1 LGHNT, CDR2 FRNRAP. V dropped 6 bases and J dropped 2; count of bases not matched to a gene: 3. The CDR3 spans 14 residues. The CDR3 region has the DNA TGTGCTAGTGGGGGGGGACAGGGCAATCAGCCCCAGCATTTT. Its translation: CASGGGQGNQPQHF.

This clonotype was seen repeatedly, ten times or more. The chain couples TRBV7-2 to TRBJ2-5, with TRBD1 matching 9 bases. The CDR3 sequence is 16 residues long. J gave up 4 bases and V 5 bases, and 11 bases lay outside the gene matches. CDR1 and CDR2 (germline): SGHTA, FQGNSA. The CDR3 DNA sequence: TGTGCCAGCAGCCCAATACAGGGGGCTATAGGAGAGACCCAGTACTTC. Protein sequence: CASSPIQGAIGETQYF.

The chain recombines TRBV11-2 with TRBJ2-3, with D hard to call. Germline V gene sequence: CDR1 SGHAT, CDR2 FQNNGV. Deletions cut 0 bases from V and 1 base from J, with 2 bases between. This CDR3 comprises 13 residues. The CDR3 loop is CASSLEGTDTQYF. CDR3 sequence (DNA): TGTGCCAGCAGCTTAGAGGGCACAGATACGCAGTATTTT.

This clonotype was recorded many times. The chain uses TRBV27 and TRBJ1-1; D gene uncertain. V lost 8 bases to trimming and J lost 0 bases, with 10 bases between them. The CDR3 has 13 residues. In germline, CDR1 is MNHEY, CDR2 SMNVEV (reference sequence). The CDR3 loop is CASSPMLNTEAFF. The CDR3 nucleotides are TGTGCCAGCTCACCAATGTTGAACACTGAAGCTTTCTTT.

This clonotype occurred a few times. This chain links TRBV2 with TRBJ2-5; 10 bases are shared with TRBD2. This CDR3 has 16 amino acids. The J segment lost 4 bases and the V segment lost 0 bases, leaving 5 bases of the junction unmatched. CDR1 is SNHLY, CDR2 FYNNEI, per germline. CDR3 loop: CASSEARLAGVETQYF. CDR3 in DNA: TGTGCCAGCAGTGAAGCGCGGCTAGCGGGAGTAGAGACCCAGTACTTC.

The chain recombines TRBV27 with TRBJ1-1; 9 bases align to TRBD1. Germline CDR1 is MNHEY and CDR2 is SMNVEV (reference sequence). The V segment lost 7 bases and the J segment 2 bases; nucleotides outside the gene matches: 5. CDR3 length equals 14 residues. The CDR3 sequence is CASIPGQGNTEAFF. The CDR3, as DNA: TGTGCCAGCATACCGGGACAGGGCAACACTGAAGCTTTCTTT.

The chain joins TRBV9 to TRBJ1-6; D remains ambiguous. Trimming left V 4 bases short and J 7 bases short, with 15 bases between. Germline CDR1 is SGDLS and CDR2 is YYNGEE. The CDR3 loop spans 15 amino acids. The DNA for the CDR3 is TGTGCCAGCAGCTCGCAGGCTGGGAGGAATTCACCCCTCCACTTT. Translating gives CASSSQAGRNSPLHF.

This clonotype was seen just once. Germline is not matched at one junction end, which may reflect a read error. CDR3 protein: CSVGEVTGAFF. The CDR3 bases are TGCAGCGTTGGAGAGGTCACTGGAGCTTTCTTT. The chain combines TRBV29-1 with TRBJ1-1; the D is unclear. Germline CDR1 SQVTM, CDR2 ANQGSEA. This CDR3 has 11 residues.

The chain carries TRBV12-3 or TRBV12-4 and TRBJ2-2, with D tentatively TRBD1 or TRBD2 (5 bases each). CDR3 length: 13 amino acids. V dropped 8 bases and J dropped 3 bases, with 10 bases sitting between them. CDR3: CASRDGYTGELFF. The CDR3 DNA sequence: TGTGCCAGCCGGGACGGATACACCGGGGAGCTGTTTTTT.

This clonotype was picked up a small number of times. The V call is TRBV7-2, the J call TRBJ2-7, with 9 bases identical to TRBD1. Germline assignment: CDR1 SGHTA and CDR2 FQGNSA. The CDR3 length is 16 residues. Losses at the gene ends were 4 bases for V and 4 bases for J; bases not matched to a gene: 11. CDR3 sequence: CASSSTPGTGKYEQYF. The DNA of the CDR3 is TGTGCCAGCAGCTCCACTCCCGGGACAGGGAAATACGAGCAGTACTTC.

This clonotype was counted between two and nine times. The CDR3: CSARDLGHNEQFF. In DNA form, the CDR3 reads TGCAGTGCTAGAGATCTTGGACACAATGAGCAGTTCTTC. The chain combines TRBV20-1 with TRBJ2-1; D gene uncertain. Germline V gene lookup returns CDR1 DFQATT and CDR2 SNEGSKA (reference sequence). The CDR3 spans 13 residues. Trimming left V 0 bases short and J 5 bases short, with 8 bases between.

The chain recombines TRBV28 with TRBJ1-1, with D hard to call. CDR3 size: 14 residues. The germline V gene encodes CDR1 MDHEN and CDR2 SYDVKM. V shed 6 bases and J shed 0 bases, with 11 bases lying between them. The CDR3 DNA sequence: TGTGCCAGCAGCGTAAGCAGGATGAACACTGAAGCTTTCTTT. Encoded protein: CASSVSRMNTEAFF.

The chain is built from TRBV28 and TRBJ1-1; 8 nucleotides align to TRBD1. With 9 bases clipped from V and 1 base from J, the junction kept 10 bases outside the gene matches. The CDR3 runs 15 residues. The germline V gene has CDR1 MDHEN and CDR2 SYDVKM. The CDR3, as DNA: TGTGCCAGTAGCCTTCCGGGACAGGAGAACACTGAAGCTTTCTTT. Amino acid sequence: CASSLPGQENTEAFF.